This entry lists 8 T cell receptor beta chains sequenced from one sample in a study of Ad26.COV2.S vaccination and SARS-CoV-2 variants. The treatment was: roughly 20 received Ad26.COV2.S at low or high dose, single or two shots; roughly 5 received placebo; per-sample allocation not given. Collection of samples fell on day 63 after the first vaccine or placebo injection. Some clones are missing from TCRdb's copy, which holds only in-frame ones; the method was immunoSEQ multiplex PCR. The sample carries roughly 500,000 clones, roughly nine tenths recorded once. Sequences were derived from peripheral blood, sampled in a trial of Ad26.COV2.S vaccine versus placebo. The receptors originated from a person aged 18-60 years who received the Ad26.COV2.S COVID-19 vaccine or a placebo.

The rearrangement links TRBV11-2 to TRBJ2-5; D is uncertain. The ends were cut back, 7 bases at V and 5 bases at J, with 14 bases in the middle. Germline CDR1 SGHAT, CDR2 FQNNGV. This CDR3 is built from 13 residues. The CDR3 nucleotides are TGTGCCAGCAAACTTCCCCTGGACGAGACCCAGTACTTC. Protein: CASKLPLDETQYF.

The table lists this clone with a count of one. The rearrangement links TRBV4-1 to TRBJ2-1, with 11 bases fitting TRBD2. V gave up 4 bases and J gave up 4 bases; unmatched junction bases: 3. This CDR3 contains 15 residues. Germline V CDR1 and CDR2: MGHRA, YSYEKL. The CDR3 nucleotides are TGCGCCAGCAGCCTCACTAGCGGGAGATACAATGAGCAGTTCTTC. This codes for CASSLTSGRYNEQFF.

The chain uses TRBV18 and TRBJ2-7; no firm D call. Trimming removed 3 bases from V and 2 bases from J, with 11 bases in between. Germline CDR1 KGHSH, CDR2 LQKENI. There are 14 residues in the CDR3. CDR3 nucleotide sequence: TGTGCCAGCTCACCTACGGCTAACCCCTACGAGCAGTACTTC. Protein: CASSPTANPYEQYF. Together with reference TRBV18 and TRBJ2-7, the CDR3 gives the full variable domain: NAGVMQNPRHLVRRRGQEARLRCSPMKGHSHVYWYRQLPEEGLKFMVYLQKENIIDESGMPKERFSAEFPKEGPSILRIQQVVRGDSAAYFCASSPTANPYEQYFGPGTRLTVT.

The chain uses TRBV5-1 and TRBJ2-3, with a weak D call TRBD2 (5 bases). There are 16 residues in the CDR3. The V gene's germline CDR1 is SGHRS and CDR2 YFSETQ. Trimming shortened V by 1 base and J by 0 bases, and 12 bases separated the two germline ends. In DNA form, the CDR3 reads TGCGCCAGCAGCTTGCCAGGACTTTCTAGCACAGATACGCAGTATTTT. Translation: CASSLPGLSSTDTQYF.

This clone was recorded a few times. The genes are TRBV6-5 and TRBJ2-5, with TRBD2 matching 14 bases. Germline CDR1 reads MNHEY; CDR2 reads SVGAGI. The J segment lost 4 bases and the V segment lost 6 bases, leaving 4 bases of the junction unmatched. The CDR3 has 15 residues. CDR3 region: CASRRLAGGPETQYF. The DNA for the CDR3 is TGTGCCAGCAGAAGACTAGCGGGGGGGCCAGAGACCCAGTACTTC.

The J gene is TRBJ2-4, the V gene TRBV30; 9 nucleotides match TRBD2. This CDR3 region has 22 residues. V trimming: 1 base; J trimming: 0 bases; junction bases outside the gene matches: 22. Germline loops: CDR1 GTSNPN, CDR2 SVGIG (reference sequence). DNA for the CDR3: TGTGCCTGGAGTGGGGCGACTAGCGGTTGCATTAGACCTATAGTAGCCAAAAACATTCAGTACTTC. It specifies CAWSGATSGCIRPIVAKNIQYF.

The V call is TRBV27, the J call TRBJ2-2; TRBD1 matches at 9 bases. In germline, CDR1 is MNHEY, CDR2 SMNVEV (reference sequence). The CDR3 sequence is 15 residues long. The trim removed 5 bases at V and 7 bases at J, leaving 8 bases unmatched. CDR3 loop: CASSPLQGADGELFF. In DNA form, the CDR3 reads TGTGCCAGCAGTCCCTTACAGGGGGCAGACGGGGAGCTGTTTTTT.

The chain employs TRBV11-2 and TRBJ2-1; TRBD2 matches at 11 bases. V lost 4 bases and J lost 8; bases outside the gene matches: 13. The CDR3 spans 17 residues. Per the germline V gene, CDR1 is SGHAT and CDR2 is FQNNGV. Here the CDR3 reads CASSSHPGSGRGYEQFF. CDR3 in DNA: TGTGCCAGCAGCTCCCACCCGGGTAGCGGGAGGGGCTATGAGCAGTTCTTC.